The clone carrying this T cell receptor (beta chain) was seen a handful of times. The data stem from a study of CD8+ T cells in alopecia areata. Across the whole study: Administration of oral tofacitinib to treated patients was at 5 to 10 mg twice daily. Patients took tofacitinib for 6 to 18 months, followed by 6 drug-free months.

Isolated RNA was reverse transcribed into cDNA used as the sequencing template. Libraries were prepared by immunoSEQ multiplex PCR; TCRdb keeps only in-frame clonotypes and omits some of them. The table shows about 15,000 clones, with more than 50% occurring only once. Lesional scalp punch biopsies and peripheral blood came from alopecia areata patients. The material sequenced was skin. This sequence originates from a human donor with alopecia areata.

The DNA for the CDR3 is TGTGCCAGCAGCGCTGGGGGGCGGGACACTGAAGCTTTCTTT. Translated, it gives CASSAGGRDTEAFF. J is TRBJ1-1 and V is TRBV9, with D perhaps TRBD1 (6 bases). The CDR3 has 14 amino acids. Looked up from germline, CDR1 is SGDLS and CDR2 is YYNGEE. V lost 3 bases, J lost 3 bases, and 12 bases lay in between.